This section outlines one T cell receptor (beta chain) sequence together with its context. Its antigen is still unknown. The PCR ran on 60 Vbeta and 13 Jbeta primers. Method: immunoSEQ multiplex PCR; TCRdb's copy keeps in-frame clones and lacks some. The profile covers around 150,000 clones, with roughly four fifths appearing a single time and less than 1.2% taken by the ten largest. This sample is drawn from a study of cytomegalovirus exposure and HLA in healthy donors. Overall study results and limits: It was taken for granted in presence/absence analyses that sequencing depth across donors was roughly uniform.

Those who donated were healthy bone marrow donors. The CDR3 totals 14 residues. Trimming cost V 2 bases and J 0 bases, with 8 bases left between them. CDR1 is SGHRS and CDR2 is YFSETQ in the germline V gene. The source of this sequence is a middle-aged woman in good health and CMV-seronegative. Material for sequencing was PBMCs. The rearrangement joins TRBV5-1 to TRBJ1-1, with D possibly matching TRBD1 (6 bases). The CDR3 loop reads CASSFGQLNTEAFF. The CDR3 region has the DNA TGCGCCAGCAGCTTTGGACAGTTGAACACTGAAGCTTTCTTT.